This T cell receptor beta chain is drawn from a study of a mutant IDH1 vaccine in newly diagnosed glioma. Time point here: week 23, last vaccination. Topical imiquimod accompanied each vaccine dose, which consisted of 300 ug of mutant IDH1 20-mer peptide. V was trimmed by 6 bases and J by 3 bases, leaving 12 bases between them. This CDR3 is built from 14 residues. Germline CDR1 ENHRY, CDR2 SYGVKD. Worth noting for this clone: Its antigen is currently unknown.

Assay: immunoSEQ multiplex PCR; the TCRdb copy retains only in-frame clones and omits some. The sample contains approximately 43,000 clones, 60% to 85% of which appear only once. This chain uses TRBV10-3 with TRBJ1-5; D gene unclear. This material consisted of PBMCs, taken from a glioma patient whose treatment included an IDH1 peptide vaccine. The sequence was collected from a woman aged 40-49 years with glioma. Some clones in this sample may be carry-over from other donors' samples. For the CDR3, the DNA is TGTGCCATCAGGGCGGACGGAAACAATCAGCCCCAGCATTTT. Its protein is CAIRADGNNQPQHF.